This T cell receptor (beta chain) derives from a study of beta chain features in type 1 diabetes. A few counts support this clone. Its target is not known. Of the isolated RNA, all was reverse transcribed, and so the sequenced material was expressed TCRB transcripts. Method: immunoSEQ multiplex PCR; TCRdb's copy keeps in-frame clones and lacks some. The profile covers approximately 260,000 clones, with approximately 20% appearing a single time and about 0.027% taken by the ten largest. CDR1 and CDR2 from the germline V gene are SGDLS and YYNGEE. The CDR3 length is 12 residues. V was shortened by 3 bases and J by 6 bases, with 8 bases between the two germline ends. Study-wide findings and caveats: Shorter TCRB CDR3s, moderately but significantly so, marked every one of the four CD4+ subsets in Type 1 diabetes patients.

The TCR was taken from a woman aged 40 to 50 with type 1 diabetes. The sample consisted of naive CD4+ T cells from blood. The chain couples TRBV9 to TRBJ2-3; tentatively, D is TRBD1 (5 bases). Here the CDR3 DNA reads TGTGCCAGCAGCGGGAACAGGGATACGCAGTATTTT. Amino acid sequence: CASSGNRDTQYF. The variable domain in full, completed from reference TRBV9 and TRBJ2-3, reads DSGVTQTPKHLITATGQRVTLRCSPRSGDLSVYWYQQSLDQGLQFLIQYYNGEERAKGNILERFSAQQFPDLHSELNLSSLELGDSALYFCASSGNRDTQYFGPGTRLTVL.